A single TCR beta chain is shown here with its context. Its antigen is not identified. This specimen comes from a study of T cell responses to AZD1222 COVID-19 vaccine. Turning to the study itself: Pooled samples include second doses given at about 4 or 12 weeks. Study results and limitations: None of the repertoires were sampled until the peak T cell response had passed.

CDR1 MGHDK and CDR2 SYGVNS come from the germline V gene. Between the trimmed V and J ends, which lost 4 bases and 8 bases, there was a span of 9 bases. The CDR3 runs to 13 residues. The assay was immunoSEQ multiplex PCR, and TCRdb's table has in-frame clones only and misses some. Of approximately 150,000 clones detected, less than 90% appear once; the ten largest clones hold 1.5% to 2%. The genes are TRBV25-1 and TRBJ1-6; weak D call: TRBD1 (5 bases). The input for sequencing was peripheral blood, taken on day 0 of AZD1222 vaccination. The TCR originated in an adult in good health. This CDR3 is CASSGGRDSPLHF. The DNA of the CDR3 is TGTGCCAGCAGTGGGGGCAGGGATTCACCCCTCCACTTT.